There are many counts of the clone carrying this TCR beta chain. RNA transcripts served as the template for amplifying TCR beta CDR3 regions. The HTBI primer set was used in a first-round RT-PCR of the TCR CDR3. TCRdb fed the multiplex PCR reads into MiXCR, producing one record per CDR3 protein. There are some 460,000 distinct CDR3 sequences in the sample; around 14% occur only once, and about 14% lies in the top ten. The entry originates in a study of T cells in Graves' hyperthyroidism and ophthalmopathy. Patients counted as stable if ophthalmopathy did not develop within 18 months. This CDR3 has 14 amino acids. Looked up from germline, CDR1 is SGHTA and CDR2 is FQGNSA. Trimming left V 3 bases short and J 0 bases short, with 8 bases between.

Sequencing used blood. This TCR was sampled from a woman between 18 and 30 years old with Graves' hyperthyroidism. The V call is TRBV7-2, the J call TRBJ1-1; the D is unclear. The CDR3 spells CASSFEELNTEAFF. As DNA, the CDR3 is TGTGCCAGCAGCTTTGAAGAATTGAACACTGAAGCTTTCTTT.